What follows are 3 T cell receptor beta chains derived from one specimen sequenced in a study of blood T cell repertoires in COVID-19. Only in-frame clones appear in the TCRdb table, and some are missing; sequencing was by immunoSEQ multiplex PCR. The sample lists approximately 250,000 clones, roughly 88% occurring once. The sample was PBMCs or T cells enriched from blood (not recorded which). The source is a woman in her forties who had been exposed to COVID-19.

The V call is TRBV6-6, the J call TRBJ2-7; 7 nucleotides agree with TRBD2. CDR1 is MNHNY and CDR2 is SVGAGI in the germline V gene (reference sequence). The V and J ends lost 7 bases and 0 bases, in that order; junction bases with no gene match: 3. This CDR3 region has 13 residues. CDR3 sequence reads: CASNRGGSYEQYF. CDR3 in DNA: TGTGCCAGCAACCGCGGGGGCTCCTACGAGCAGTACTTC.

V usage is TRBV27 and J usage is TRBJ2-5; D is possibly TRBD2 (6 bases). V was shortened by 2 bases and J by 0 bases, with 10 bases between the two germline ends. This CDR3 has 15 residues. Germline V lookup: CDR1 MNHEY, CDR2 SMNVEV (reference sequence). The CDR3 bases are TGTGCCAGCAGTTTAGGGGGGAAATACCAAGAGACCCAGTACTTC. This encodes CASSLGGKYQETQYF.

The V gene is TRBV11-2, the J gene TRBJ2-1; no clear D. Trimming left V 5 bases short and J 7 bases short, with 6 bases between. This CDR3 spans 11 amino acids. The V gene's germline CDR1 is SGHAT and CDR2 FQNNGV. CDR3 in DNA: TGTGCCAGCAGCCACGGGAATGAGCAGTTCTTC. It is translated as CASSHGNEQFF.